Shown below are 30 T cell receptor beta chains from a single sample sequenced in a study of shared clonotypes between healthy human individuals. Sequencing used immunoSEQ multiplex PCR; TCRdb keeps in-frame clones, though not all of them. The table lists 2 million to 2.5 million clones, around 95% of them singletons. Sequenced sample: naive CD4+ T cells sorted from blood. Subset of the sample: CD45RA+ positively selected. The receptors originated from a man aged 18 to 35 in good health.

V gene TRBV30 combines with J gene TRBJ1-1; possible D gene TRBD1, 6 bases. The CDR3 consists of 14 residues. V was cut by 5 bases and J by 5 bases, with 18 bases left in between. Per germline, CDR1 GTSNPN and CDR2 SVGIG (reference sequence). CDR3 sequence (DNA): TGTGCCTGGGGTATACAGGGATTGAGGACTGAAGCTTTCTTT. Its translation is CAWGIQGLRTEAFF.

V is TRBV4-1 and J is TRBJ2-1, with D possibly being TRBD2 (5 bases). Germline CDR1 MGHRA, CDR2 YSYEKL. The CDR3 is 17 amino acids. V was cut by 2 bases and J by 7 bases, with 21 bases left in between. CDR3 coding DNA: TGCGCCAGCAGCCAATGGGGTAGCGCCAATACCCATAATGAGCAGTTCTTC. Its protein product is CASSQWGSANTHNEQFF.

In this sample, this clone turned up once. The CDR3 DNA follows: TGTGCCAGCAGTACACTGACAGGGATAGGTAGGAATGAGCAGTTCTTC. Translation: CASSTLTGIGRNEQFF. This chain uses TRBV28 with TRBJ2-1; TRBD1 matches at 7 bases. This CDR3 comprises 16 residues. Germline V gene lookup returns CDR1 MDHEN and CDR2 SYDVKM. J gave up 7 bases and V 5 bases, and 14 bases lay outside the gene matches.

The V and J genes are TRBV11-2 and TRBJ2-5; a weak D match, TRBD1 (5 bases). CDR1 is SGHAT, CDR2 FQNNGV, per germline. Trimming took off 3 bases at V and 4 bases at J, with 18 bases between the two ends. This CDR3 has 16 residues. CDR3: CASSFPWGTGSETQYF. Written as DNA, the CDR3 is TGTGCCAGCAGCTTCCCCTGGGGCACCGGTTCAGAGACCCAGTACTTC.

On this clone: Within the sample, other DNA sequences also encode this same CDR3. The chain uses TRBV7-3 and TRBJ2-3; weak D call: TRBD2 (6 bases). This CDR3 region has 15 residues. Germline CDR1 and CDR2: SGHTA and FQGTGA. The V gene lost 0 bases and the J gene lost 2 bases, with 9 bases spanning the gap. CDR3 protein: CASSLTSGITDTQYF. The CDR3 nucleotides are TGTGCCAGCAGCTTAACTAGCGGAATCACAGATACGCAGTATTTT.

This chain connects TRBV7-8 to TRBJ2-1; 10 bases map to TRBD2. Per the germline V gene, CDR1 is SGHVS and CDR2 is FQNEAQ. The CDR3 is 19 amino acids. V shed 4 bases, J shed 0 bases, and the junction held 12 bases outside the gene matches. In DNA, the CDR3 is TGTGCCAGCAGCTCCTCCGGGACTAGCGTTTTTTTCTCCTACAATGAGCAGTTCTTC. It is translated as CASSSSGTSVFFSYNEQFF.

V usage is TRBV18 and J usage is TRBJ2-7; perhaps TRBD1 as D (6 bases). The CDR3 sequence is 13 residues long. V lost 5 bases and J lost 3, with 11 bases in between. Germline values: CDR1 KGHSH, CDR2 LQKENI. The CDR3 loop is CASSDGQFYEQYF. The CDR3 DNA sequence: TGTGCCAGCTCAGATGGACAGTTCTACGAGCAGTACTTC.

J is TRBJ2-1 and V is TRBV10-3; D unresolved. The germline V gene encodes CDR1 ENHRY and CDR2 SYGVKD. This CDR3 spans 13 amino acids. With 4 bases removed from V and 4 bases from J, the gap between germline ends came to 8 bases. CDR3 amino acids: CAISVDVYNEQFF. The CDR3 DNA reads TGTGCCATCAGTGTCGACGTATACAATGAGCAGTTCTTC.

This chain joins TRBV5-1 and TRBJ1-4, with TRBD1 identical over 8 bases. J was trimmed by 0 bases and V by 7 bases; bases with no gene match: 8. This CDR3 spans 16 amino acids. Germline-derived CDR1 and CDR2 are SGHRS and YFSETQ. DNA for the CDR3: TGCGCCAGCGGGACGGGACAGGAAGCAACTAATGAAAAACTGTTTTTT. This sequence encodes CASGTGQEATNEKLFF.

This sequence joins TRBV10-3 and TRBJ2-7; the match to TRBD2 covers 11 bases. J gave up 1 base and V 4 bases, and 6 bases lay outside the gene matches. CDR1 is ENHRY and CDR2 is SYGVKD in the germline V gene. This CDR3 region has 16 residues. This chain's CDR3 is CAISAGGLAASYEQYF. DNA for the CDR3: TGTGCCATCAGTGCCGGGGGACTAGCGGCTTCCTACGAGCAGTACTTC.

The rearrangement uses TRBV6-6 and TRBJ2-1, with D possibly matching TRBD1 (6 bases). The CDR3 covers 15 residues. Trimming shortened V by 2 bases and J by 3 bases, and 11 bases separated the two germline ends. Germline V gives CDR1 MNHNY, CDR2 SVGAGI (reference sequence). The CDR3 nucleotides are TGTGCCAGCAGTTACCTTGGACAGAACTACAATGAGCAGTTCTTC. Translating it yields CASSYLGQNYNEQFF.

The CDR3 DNA follows: TGTGCCAGCAGTGCCTCCCCGGGCGTCTCTGGAAACACCATATATTTT. Translating it yields CASSASPGVSGNTIYF. This sequence joins TRBV28 and TRBJ1-3; D not certain. The germline V gene has CDR1 MDHEN and CDR2 SYDVKM. The V end lost 5 bases, the J end lost 0 bases, and 14 bases lay between the germline ends. The length of the CDR3 is 16 residues.

This chain links TRBV7-9 with TRBJ1-1; tentatively, D is TRBD1 (5 bases). The V end lost 8 bases, the J end lost 1 base, and 14 bases lay between the germline ends. The germline gives CDR1 SEHNR, CDR2 FQNEAQ (reference sequence). The CDR3 is made up of 14 amino acids. The CDR3 protein is CASGGWAENTEAFF. The CDR3 nucleotides read TGTGCCAGCGGGGGTTGGGCTGAGAACACTGAAGCTTTCTTT.

The CDR3 DNA is TGTGCTAGTGGTTTGGGAACCGGGACAGGGACTCTCCCACTTAAAAATGAAAAACTGTTTTTT. This translates into CASGLGTGTGTLPLKNEKLFF. The rearrangement links TRBV12-5 to TRBJ1-4; the match to TRBD1 covers 9 bases. V shed 1 base, J shed 5 bases, and the junction held 20 bases outside the gene matches. From germline, CDR1 is LGHNT and CDR2 FRNRAP. The CDR3 is made up of 21 amino acids.

This chain uses TRBV4-2 with TRBJ2-2; 8 bases map to TRBD1. Trimming removed 6 bases from V and 5 bases from J; junction bases left unmatched: 2. The CDR3 loop spans 13 amino acids. Germline CDR1 reads LGHNA; CDR2 reads YNFKEQ. The CDR3 DNA is TGTGCCAGCAGGAGGACAGGGACCGGGGAGCTGTTTTTT. Translating it yields CASRRTGTGELFF.

This chain uses TRBV7-2 with TRBJ1-1; maybe TRBD1 (5 bases). V was trimmed by 5 bases and J by 4 bases, leaving 17 bases between them. Germline V gives CDR1 SGHTA, CDR2 FQGNSA. The CDR3 extends over 15 amino acids. The CDR3 reads CASSRGHLDFTEAFF. The CDR3 nucleotides are TGTGCCAGCAGCCGCGGACATCTAGACTTCACTGAAGCTTTCTTT.

The chain combines TRBV6-5 with TRBJ2-7, with D unclear. The V end lost 5 bases, the J end lost 3 bases, and 17 bases lay between the germline ends. This CDR3 contains 15 residues. The germline gives CDR1 MNHEY, CDR2 SVGAGI. The CDR3 spells CASSTRPAQFYEQYF. DNA of the CDR3: TGTGCCAGCAGTACCCGACCGGCACAATTCTACGAGCAGTACTTC.

The DNA for the CDR3 is TGTGCCAGCACCTACGGTGATGGCTACACCTTC. Translated: CASTYGDGYTF. This chain links TRBV7-9 with TRBJ1-2; D is uncertain. The CDR3 sequence is 11 residues long. V lost 7 bases and J 6 bases, leaving 9 bases between the germline ends. Germline CDR1 is SEHNR and CDR2 is FQNEAQ (reference sequence).

The chain recombines TRBV14 with TRBJ2-5, with 12 bases aligning to TRBD2. V lost 2 bases to trimming and J lost 4 bases; unmatched junction nucleotides: 2. Germline CDR1 and CDR2: SGHDN and FVKESK. CDR3 size: 15 residues. Here the CDR3 reads CASSQPGLAGETQYF. The CDR3, as DNA: TGTGCCAGCAGCCAACCGGGACTAGCGGGAGAGACCCAGTACTTC.

This chain links TRBV7-9 with TRBJ2-6; D is possibly TRBD1 (5 bases). CDR1 is SEHNR, CDR2 FQNEAQ, per germline (reference sequence). Trimming took 1 base from V and 2 from J, leaving 12 bases between them. CDR3 size: 17 residues. In DNA form, the CDR3 reads TGTGCCAGCAGCTTAGAGGTCAGGGTAACTGGGGCCAACGTCCTGACTTTC. Translation: CASSLEVRVTGANVLTF. The variable domain in full, completed from reference TRBV7-9 and TRBJ2-6, reads DTGVSQNPRHKITKRGQNVTFRCDPISEHNRLYWYRQTLGQGPEFLTYFQNEAQLEKSRLLSDRFSAERPKGSFSTLEIQRTEQGDSAMYLCASSLEVRVTGANVLTFGAGSRLTVL.

The genes are TRBV9 and TRBJ2-7; D is ambiguous. CDR1 is SGDLS, CDR2 YYNGEE, per germline. The CDR3 sequence is 14 residues long. V lost 0 bases and J 7 bases, leaving 14 bases between the germline ends. The CDR3, as DNA: TGTGCCAGCAGCGTAGGCCCTACCTTCGGGGAGCAGTACTTC. Its translation: CASSVGPTFGEQYF.

This clone was seen just once. The rearrangement uses TRBV7-2 and TRBJ2-7; the D gene could be TRBD1 or TRBD2 (5 bases each). The length of the CDR3 is 17 residues. Germline V gene sequence: CDR1 SGHTA, CDR2 FQGNSA. V was trimmed by 5 bases and J by 4 bases, leaving 24 bases between them. CDR3 sequence reads: CASSTPGTLGWLYEQYF. For the CDR3, the DNA is TGTGCCAGCAGCACCCCCGGGACCCTCGGGTGGTTATACGAGCAGTACTTC.

A word on this clone: The sample holds other DNA sequences that translate to the same CDR3. This chain uses TRBV19 with TRBJ1-6, with unresolved D. Looked up from germline, CDR1 is LNHDA and CDR2 is SQIVND (reference sequence). V was clipped by 3 bases and J by 9 bases, with 6 bases between them. The CDR3 length is 12 residues. CDR3 sequence: CASSISGSPLHF. DNA of the CDR3: TGTGCCAGTAGTATTTCAGGTTCACCCCTCCACTTT.

The chain uses TRBV7-9 and TRBJ2-5; 9 bases map to TRBD1. The trim removed 5 bases at V and 5 bases at J, leaving 6 bases unmatched. The CDR3 extends over 14 amino acids. Germline V gives CDR1 SEHNR, CDR2 FQNEAQ (reference sequence). CDR3: CASSGTGIDETQYF. The CDR3 coding sequence is TGTGCCAGCAGCGGGACAGGGATAGATGAGACCCAGTACTTC.

The CDR3: CASSEGGAAKNIQYF. The CDR3 DNA reads as TGCGCCAGCAGTGAAGGGGGGGCGGCCAAAAACATTCAGTACTTC. The rearrangement uses TRBV10-2 and TRBJ2-4; perhaps TRBD2 as D (7 bases). The germline V gene encodes CDR1 WSHSY and CDR2 SAAADI. The CDR3 contains 15 residues. Trimming took off 3 bases at V and 1 base at J, with 10 bases between the two ends.

The chain joins TRBV7-2 to TRBJ1-6; the match to TRBD1 covers 7 bases. The CDR3 sequence is 15 residues long. V trimming: 5 bases; J trimming: 4 bases; junction bases outside the gene matches: 5. Germline assignment: CDR1 SGHTA and CDR2 FQGNSA. In nucleotides, the CDR3 is TGTGCCAGCAGCCCTCAGACAGGGTATAATTCACCCCTCCACTTT. This codes for CASSPQTGYNSPLHF.

V and J are TRBV7-2 and TRBJ2-1; TRBD1 might be the D (7 bases). Trimming stripped 0 bases from V and 0 bases from J, with 9 bases between. The germline V gene encodes CDR1 SGHTA and CDR2 FQGNSA. The CDR3 sequence is 16 residues long. The CDR3 reads CASSLAQGGSYNEQFF. The CDR3 DNA reads as TGTGCCAGCAGCTTAGCGCAGGGGGGCTCCTACAATGAGCAGTTCTTC.

There are a few counts of this clone. V is TRBV11-2 and J is TRBJ2-7; 10 positions agree with TRBD2. V shed 5 bases, J shed 0 bases, and the junction held 4 bases outside the gene matches. Germline values: CDR1 SGHAT, CDR2 FQNNGV. The CDR3 runs 15 residues. This chain's CDR3 is CASSPTSGVSYEQYF. CDR3 in DNA: TGTGCCAGCAGCCCCACTAGCGGGGTCTCCTACGAGCAGTACTTC.

V is TRBV28 and J is TRBJ2-1; perhaps TRBD1 as D (5 bases). The V end was cut by 6 bases, the J end by 1 base, with 10 bases between. The CDR3 extends over 14 amino acids. From germline, CDR1 is MDHEN and CDR2 SYDVKM. This chain's CDR3 is CASSRSGSYNEQFF. CDR3 nucleotides: TGTGCCAGCAGCCGCTCAGGGTCCTACAATGAGCAGTTCTTC.

The chain couples TRBV28 to TRBJ2-1; D not certain. CDR3 length: 13 residues. V dropped 2 bases and J dropped 9 bases, with 11 bases sitting between them. In germline, CDR1 is MDHEN, CDR2 SYDVKM. CDR3 DNA sequence: TGTGCCAGCAGTTTAATTGTTGGGATTGAGCAGTTCTTC. Protein product: CASSLIVGIEQFF. Based on the CDR3 plus reference TRBV28 and TRBJ2-1, the full variable domain is DVKVTQSSRYLVKRTGEKVFLECVQDMDHENMFWYRQDPGLGLRLIYFSYDVKMKEKGDIPEGYSVSREKKERFSLILESASTNQTSMYLCASSLIVGIEQFFGPGTRLTVL.